Sequencing of this T cell receptor beta chain was carried out in a study of CD8 T cells in ankylosing spondylitis. Whole-study results and caveats: Fewer than ten highly homologous variants made up a TCR beta motif, and this motif appeared characteristic of ankylosing spondylitis blood. Disease-linked clones reportedly showed significant enrichment in matched ankylosing spondylitis synovial fluid. Disease-linked clones proved CD8+ and comparatively uncommon in peripheral blood.

This CDR3 is built from 14 residues. Germline trimming cut 7 bases from V and 4 bases from J; bases unmatched to any gene: 6. TCRdb passed the 5' RACE reads through MiXCR, listing each CDR3 protein once. The sample lists 650,000 to 800,000 distinct CDR3 sequences, around 19% occurring once. In the case of this clonotype: What it binds is not known.

The chain links TRBV12-3 or TRBV12-4 to TRBJ2-5, with 10 bases lining up with TRBD1. The origin of this receptor is a male donor with ankylosing spondylitis. The sequenced sample was blood, either unsorted or a sorted T cell fraction (not recorded which). CDR3 DNA sequence: TGTGCCAGCACCGACAGGGGGCAGAGAGAGACCCAGTACTTC. As protein: CASTDRGQRETQYF.